A single sample gave rise to the 7 T cell receptor beta chains below, sequenced in a study of cytomegalovirus exposure and HLA in healthy donors. Primers for the PCR totalled 60 Vbeta and 13 Jbeta. The method was immunoSEQ multiplex PCR; TCRdb's version includes in-frame clones alone and lacks a portion of them. The data contain 120,000 to 150,000 clones, about four fifths of them seen just once; the ten biggest clones take up more than 4%. The sequencing input was PBMCs. Receptors were obtained from a woman between 35 and 50 years old in good health and CMV-seropositive.

This clone appeared a few times. V gene TRBV11-1 combines with J gene TRBJ2-1, with D perhaps matching TRBD2 (5 bases). Germline-derived CDR1 and CDR2 are SGHAT and FQDESV (reference sequence). The CDR3 is 15 residues long. Trimming stripped 1 base from V and 7 bases from J, with 14 bases between. CDR3 protein: CASSLDPGVGNEQFF. In DNA, the CDR3 is TGTGCCAGCAGCTTAGATCCCGGGGTGGGAAATGAGCAGTTCTTC.

The V gene is TRBV28, the J gene TRBJ1-2; tentative D call: TRBD1 (6 bases). In germline, CDR1 is MDHEN, CDR2 SYDVKM. The CDR3 sequence is 13 residues long. The CDR3 DNA reads as TGTGCTTCACAGGGTGGCACAAACTATGGCTACACCTTC. It translates to CASQGGTNYGYTF.

The chain carries TRBV7-9 and TRBJ2-1; D is uncertain. Germline V gene sequence: CDR1 SEHNR, CDR2 FQNEAQ (reference sequence). V gave up 4 bases and J gave up 0 bases, with 7 bases separating them. This CDR3 has 14 residues. The CDR3 spells CASSSSSSYNEQFF. CDR3 coding DNA: TGTGCCAGCAGCTCGAGTAGCTCCTACAATGAGCAGTTCTTC.

This clone has only one observation. The gene calls are TRBV6-5 and TRBJ1-2; unclear D gene. The germline V and J ends were trimmed by 5 bases and 8 bases, with 9 bases remaining between them. CDR3 length equals 11 residues. Germline values: CDR1 MNHEY, CDR2 SVGAGI. The CDR3 DNA follows: TGTGCCAGCAGTGACGACATCGGCTACACCTTC. Protein product: CASSDDIGYTF.

In this sample, this clone turned up once. The chain links TRBV5-4 to TRBJ2-3, with D possibly TRBD1 on 5 matching bases. Looked up from germline, CDR1 is SGHNT and CDR2 is YYREEE (reference sequence). The V and J ends lost 2 bases and 8 bases respectively, with 15 bases between them. This CDR3 comprises 14 residues. The DNA for the CDR3 is TGTGCCAGCAGCTTACCAGGGTTTCCGGTTACGCAGTATTTT. Residues: CASSLPGFPVTQYF.

The CDR3 DNA sequence: TGCGCCAGCAGCTTGGACGGTACTAGCACAGATACGCAGTATTTT. Its protein is CASSLDGTSTDTQYF. The chain uses TRBV5-1 and TRBJ2-3; unclear D gene. CDR3 length equals 15 residues. From germline, CDR1 is SGHRS and CDR2 YFSETQ. The ends were cut back, 0 bases at V and 0 bases at J, with 8 bases in the middle.

This rearrangement joins TRBV5-1 to TRBJ1-1, with D uncertain. The V gene's germline CDR1 is SGHRS and CDR2 YFSETQ. The CDR3 contains 12 residues. The ends were cut back, 0 bases at V and 8 bases at J, with 8 bases in the middle. The CDR3 here is CASSLDRTEAFF. In DNA, the CDR3 is TGCGCCAGCAGCTTGGACAGAACGGAAGCTTTCTTT.